This entry features one T cell receptor (beta chain) sequence. Its antigen is currently unknown. The data were obtained in a study of cytomegalovirus exposure and HLA in healthy donors. Study conclusions and caveats: Another analysis was done later, and it associated 15,000 to 20,000 TCR beta sequences with HLA alleles at 0.05 false discovery rate.

The study ran its PCR with 60 Vbeta and 13 Jbeta primers. TCRdb keeps only in-frame clones here, not all; method: immunoSEQ multiplex PCR. The sample contains around 150,000 clones, roughly 85% of which appear only once. CDR3 length equals 16 residues. Germline CDR1 and CDR2: SGDLS and YYNGEE. The junction had 6 bases not matched to a gene; V was cut back by 0 bases and J by 2 bases. The sequence came from a woman in her forties or fifties in good health and CMV-seronegative. Sequencing was carried out using PBMCs. This chain joins TRBV9 and TRBJ2-3; 7 nucleotides match TRBD2. The CDR3: CASSVEGGSNTDTQYF. In DNA form, the CDR3 reads TGTGCCAGCAGCGTAGAGGGCGGGAGTAACACAGATACGCAGTATTTT.